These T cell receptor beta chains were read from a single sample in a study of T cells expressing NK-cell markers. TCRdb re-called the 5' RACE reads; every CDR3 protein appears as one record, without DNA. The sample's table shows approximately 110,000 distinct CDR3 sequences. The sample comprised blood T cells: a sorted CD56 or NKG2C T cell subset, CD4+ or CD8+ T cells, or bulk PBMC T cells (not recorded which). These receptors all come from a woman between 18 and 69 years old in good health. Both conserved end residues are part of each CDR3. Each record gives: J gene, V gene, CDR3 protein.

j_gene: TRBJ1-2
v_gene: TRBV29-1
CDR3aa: CSVTGNNYGYTF

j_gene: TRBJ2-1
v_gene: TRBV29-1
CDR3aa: CSVRTEKNNEQFF

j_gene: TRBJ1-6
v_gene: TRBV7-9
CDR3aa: CASSTTGTGNSPVHF

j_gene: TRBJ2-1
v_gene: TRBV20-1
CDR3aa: CSAISDNEQFF

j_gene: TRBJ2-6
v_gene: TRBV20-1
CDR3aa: CSASPVDISGANVLTF

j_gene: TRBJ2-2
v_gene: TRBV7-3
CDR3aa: CASSPQRNGELFF

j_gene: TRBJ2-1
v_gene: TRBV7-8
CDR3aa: CASGQWEYSSSYNEQFF

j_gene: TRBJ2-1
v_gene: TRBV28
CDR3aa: CASRPLGTATYNEQFF

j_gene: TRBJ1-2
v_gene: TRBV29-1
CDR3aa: CSGGTDNYGYTF

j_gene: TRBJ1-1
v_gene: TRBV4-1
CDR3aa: CASSQEAGVFPSEAFF

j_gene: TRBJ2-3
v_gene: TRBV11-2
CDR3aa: CASSPTTGIAGTDTQYF

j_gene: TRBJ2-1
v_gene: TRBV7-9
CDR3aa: CASSNWKENNEQFF

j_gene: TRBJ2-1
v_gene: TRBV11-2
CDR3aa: CASSLLPATYNEQFF

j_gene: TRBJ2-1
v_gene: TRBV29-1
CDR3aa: CSVVQRDPSYNEQFF

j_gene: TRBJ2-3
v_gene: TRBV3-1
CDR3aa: CASSQDRSSGSTDTQYF

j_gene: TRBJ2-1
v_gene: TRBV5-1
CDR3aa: CASSLVGGVAYNEQFF

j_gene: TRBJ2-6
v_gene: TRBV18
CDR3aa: CASSPREPGANVLTF

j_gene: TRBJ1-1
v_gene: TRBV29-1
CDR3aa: CSVDRGANTEAFF

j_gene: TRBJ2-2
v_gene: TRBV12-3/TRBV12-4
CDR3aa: CASSPLMAGVGNTGELFF

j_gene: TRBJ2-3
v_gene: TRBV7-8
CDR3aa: CASSLAWGGLTDTQYF

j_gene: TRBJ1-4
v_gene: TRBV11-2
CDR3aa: CASSLGMTTGANEKLFF

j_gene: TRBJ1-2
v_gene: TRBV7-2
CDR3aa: CASSFLTSSGYTF

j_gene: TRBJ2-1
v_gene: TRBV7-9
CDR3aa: CASSRVAGGTYNEQFF

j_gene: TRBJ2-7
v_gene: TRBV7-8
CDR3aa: CASSPSDNSYSYEQYF

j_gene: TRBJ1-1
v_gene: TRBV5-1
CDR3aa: CASSLGHTEAFF

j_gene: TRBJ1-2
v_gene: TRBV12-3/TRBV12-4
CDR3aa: CASRKHSNYGYTF

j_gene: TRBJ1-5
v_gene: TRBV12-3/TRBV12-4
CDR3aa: CASRPPQGAGNQPQHF

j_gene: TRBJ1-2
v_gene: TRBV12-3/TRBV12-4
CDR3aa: CASSFGGYGYTF

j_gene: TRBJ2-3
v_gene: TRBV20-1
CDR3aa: CSAPGLAEGVDTQYF

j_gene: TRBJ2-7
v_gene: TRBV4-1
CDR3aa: CASSQVQAYEQYF

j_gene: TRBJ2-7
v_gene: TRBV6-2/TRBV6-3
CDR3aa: CASSPREGTYEQYF

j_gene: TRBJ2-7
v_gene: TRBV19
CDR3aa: CASSGHRAGYEQYF

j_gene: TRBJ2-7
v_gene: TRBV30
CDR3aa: CAWGTPAPEQYF

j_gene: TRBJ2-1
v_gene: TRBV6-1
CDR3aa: CASTPRAGDIAYNEQFF

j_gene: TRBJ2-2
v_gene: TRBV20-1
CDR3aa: CSASKGDGELFF

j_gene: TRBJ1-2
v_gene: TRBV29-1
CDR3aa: CSVGVGDRGLIDGYTF

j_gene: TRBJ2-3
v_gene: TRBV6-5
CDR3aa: CASSTPADTQYF

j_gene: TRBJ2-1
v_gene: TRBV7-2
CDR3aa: CASSLLRYNEQFF

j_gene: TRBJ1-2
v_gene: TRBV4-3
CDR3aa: CASSQDWTGAANYGYTF

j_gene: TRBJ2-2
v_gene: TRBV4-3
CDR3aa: CASSQDKLAGGPPGELFF

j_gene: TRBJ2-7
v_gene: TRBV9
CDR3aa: CASRGGQSYEQYF